The 12 T cell receptor beta chains presented below share a single source sample, sequenced in a study of blood T cells in healthy people across ages (dated by TCRdb to the mid-2010s). The library was made by 5' RACE. Sequencing relied on an Illumina HiSeq 2500. A second about 7 to 12 cycle PCR used a sample-barcoded 5' primer and a J-beta primer mix. TCRdb itself trimmed the public reads at Q25 with fastp, ran MiXCR and retained productive beta chains. Every distinct CDR3 protein forms one entry, paired with its most common genes and DNA. This sample is represented by more than 1.4 million distinct CDR3 sequences; approximately 42% of them were singletons. The ten largest make up roughly 7.7% of the sample. Material: blood. These receptors all come from a woman between 18 and 29 years old in good health.

The chain carries TRBV3-1 and TRBJ2-5, with 8 bases matching TRBD1. V shed 1 base, J shed 11 bases, and the junction held 3 bases outside the gene matches. The CDR3 length is 12 residues. Looked up from germline, CDR1 is LGHDT and CDR2 is YNNKEL (reference sequence). The CDR3 DNA reads as TGTGCCAGCAGCCAAGCGAACAGGGGGCAGTACTTC. Translating gives CASSQANRGQYF.

There are many counts of this clonotype. This chain joins TRBV10-3 and TRBJ1-6; D unclear. The CDR3 contains 15 residues. Germline values: CDR1 ENHRY, CDR2 SYGVKD. Trimming cost V 3 bases and J 7 bases, with 13 bases left between them. The CDR3: CAISDREQVNSPLHF. CDR3 coding DNA: TGTGCCATCAGTGACAGAGAACAAGTCAATTCACCCCTCCACTTT.

Details on this clonotype: At one end the junction does not follow the germline gene, possibly because of a read error. The chain employs TRBV4-2 and TRBJ2-3; 7 bases agree with TRBD1. CDR1 and CDR2 (germline): LGHNA, YNFKEQ. This CDR3 has 15 residues. The chain's CDR3 is CASSQEGRGTDMQYF. The CDR3 DNA reads TGTGCCAGCAGCCAAGAGGGCAGGGGGACAGATATGCAGTATTTT.

The chain joins TRBV11-2 to TRBJ2-7; D is undetermined. Trimming took 2 bases from V and 6 from J, leaving 11 bases between them. Germline lookup yields CDR1 SGHAT and CDR2 FQNNGV. This CDR3 spans 13 amino acids. The CDR3 protein is CASSLSLLVEQYF. The CDR3 DNA sequence: TGTGCCAGCAGCTTAAGTTTGCTAGTCGAGCAGTACTTC.

The chain uses TRBV27 and TRBJ1-5; unclear D gene. CDR1 is MNHEY, CDR2 SMNVEV, per germline (reference sequence). V dropped 3 bases and J dropped 4 bases, with 16 bases sitting between them. The CDR3 contains 16 residues. CDR3 nucleotides: TGTGCCAGCAGTTTTCAGGCGGATTTGCTGAATCAGCCCCAGCATTTT. Protein product: CASSFQADLLNQPQHF.

This clonotype was counted a few times. The chain joins TRBV27 to TRBJ2-7; D is undetermined. This CDR3 region has 15 residues. The V end lost 5 bases, the J end lost 1 base, and 15 bases lay between the germline ends. Looked up from germline, CDR1 is MNHEY and CDR2 is SMNVEV (reference sequence). CDR3 region: CASSISSTPSYEQYF. The DNA of the CDR3 is TGTGCCAGCAGTATAAGTAGCACGCCTTCCTACGAGCAGTACTTC.

The chain recombines TRBV2 with TRBJ2-2; D uncertain. The CDR3 totals 13 residues. V was shortened by 5 bases and J by 3 bases, with 7 bases between the two germline ends. From germline, CDR1 is SNHLY and CDR2 FYNNEI. The CDR3 is CASSTGHTGELFF. CDR3 in DNA: TGTGCCAGCAGTACCGGGCACACCGGGGAGCTGTTTTTT.

The chain combines TRBV29-1 with TRBJ2-5, with a possible D match to TRBD2 (5 bases). This CDR3 region has 13 residues. The germline V and J ends were trimmed by 3 bases and 0 bases, with 8 bases remaining between them. CDR1 and CDR2 (germline): SQVTM, ANQGSEA. The CDR3 spells CSVDGNNQETQYF. The CDR3 nucleotides read TGCAGCGTTGACGGGAACAACCAAGAGACCCAGTACTTC.

This clonotype was picked up a small number of times. V gene TRBV29-1 combines with J gene TRBJ2-5; 9 bases agree with TRBD1. Germline assignment: CDR1 SQVTM and CDR2 ANQGSEA. After removal of 7 bases from V and 1 base from J, the junction contained 10 bases not matched to a gene. This CDR3 has 15 amino acids. CDR3 sequence reads: CSGKGGQGIQETQYF. CDR3 coding DNA: TGCAGCGGCAAAGGGGGACAGGGTATCCAAGAGACCCAGTACTTC.

The chain is built from TRBV28 and TRBJ1-1; tentative D call: TRBD1 (6 bases). The CDR3 sequence is 15 residues long. Trimming took off 5 bases at V and 2 bases at J, with 15 bases between the two ends. Germline V gene sequence: CDR1 MDHEN, CDR2 SYDVKM. CDR3 DNA: TGTGCCAGCAGTCCTTCGGACAGAGCCAACACTGAAGCTTTCTTT. It yields the protein CASSPSDRANTEAFF.

J is TRBJ2-4 and V is TRBV10-3, with D perhaps matching TRBD1 or TRBD2 (5 bases each). The better agreement between TRBJ2-7 and the DNA end casts doubt on the J call. The V gene's germline CDR1 is ENHRY and CDR2 SYGVKD. CDR3 length: 11 amino acids. The CDR3 DNA reads as TGTGCCATCAGTGGAGGGGTCGAGCAGTACTTC. Its translation is CAISGGVEQYF.

The genes are TRBV29-1 and TRBJ1-3, with D unresolved. The CDR3 has 11 residues. The germline V gene has CDR1 SQVTM and CDR2 ANQGSEA. Trimming took off 5 bases at V and 0 bases at J, with 2 bases between the two ends. The CDR3 sequence is CSVRSGNTIYF. The DNA for the CDR3 is TGCAGCGTTCGCTCTGGAAACACCATATATTTT.